Described below is a single T cell receptor (beta chain) sequence and its context. What this receptor recognizes is not known. Nothing much larger sits one base from this clone, and base qualities are not available. The sample originates from a study of T cell repertoires in ileal Crohn's disease (dated by TCRdb to the late 2010s). Looking at the study overall: The median duration of disease was approximately 7.9 years, and at the time of surgery roughly 36% of patients were active smokers. Surgery was performed for a complication in all patients, with stricturing disease in roughly 61% and penetrating disease in roughly 40%. Roughly half of the patients were given postoperative therapy, with about a dozen receiving thiopurines and 18 receiving anti-TNF agents. The M6 samples were biopsies of the neoterminal ileum collected during postoperative colonoscopy. A prospective multicentre cohort supplied the 55 or so Crohn's disease patients whose TCR repertoires were analysed. The study was conducted in parallel with a multicentre cohort that was designed to identify predictors of early endoscopic recurrence following ileocolonic resection. A Rutgeerts score higher than i0 was the definition used for endoscopic postoperative recurrence. The study sequenced about 150 mucosal samples from some 62 patients, taken at several locations on the surgical specimen and at postoperative endoscopy.

Looking up the germline V gene yields CDR1 SQVTM and CDR2 ANQGSEA. The CDR3 spans 16 residues, from the cysteine through the phenylalanine. Of all the DNA, just the CDR3 is kept, 48 bases in frame from base 1. Cut back by 2 bases and 1 base, the V and J ends lie 15 bases apart. On the study overall, not on this receptor specifically: Higher percentages of high-frequency clones at the time of surgery were linked to endoscopic recurrence, and every patient with clonality above 26.8% (18/57) had recurrence. Sorted CD8 T cells carried more high-frequency clones than CD4 T cells, suggesting mucosal expansions were mainly CD8. Postoperative endoscopy timing varied within the first year after surgery, with a median delay of approximately 6.9 months. Compared with non-smokers, patients who were active smokers at surgery showed a significantly higher proportion of clonal expansions (25.9% vs 17.9%, p=0.02). Mucosal CD4 and CD8 T cells were sorted and sequenced only in a subgroup of patients, the size of which was not stated.

The sample's time point label, decoded: neoterminal ileum biopsy at postoperative endoscopy, about 6 months after surgery. Adults with ileal or ileocolonic Crohn's disease and an indication for ileocolonic resection were eligible for inclusion. Whole ileal mucosal biopsies were kept frozen at -80 degrees C prior to DNA extraction. Genomic DNA was extracted from frozen whole biopsies using a TRizol-based method and was quantified with a NanoDrop 2000 spectrophotometer. Around 550 nanograms of biopsy DNA per sample were submitted for commercial TCRB immunosequencing. A two-step, amplification bias-controlled multiplex PCR was used by Adaptive Biotechnology to amplify CDR3 regions from genomic DNA. In the first PCR, primers covered every V and J gene segment, and in the second PCR, barcodes and Illumina adapters were added. CDR3 libraries were sequenced on an Illumina instrument. Under the source paper's analysis protocol: Analysis combined the vendor-provided pipelines with custom analysis of raw data in R/Bioconductor under R version 3.3.0. Clonality, which ranges from 0 to 1, was calculated as the inverse of the normalised Shannon entropy across all productive clones. High-frequency clones were defined as the share of the repertoire taken up by the top 100 clones, keeping only clones that passed a 95% confidence test. Overlap between samples was measured with the Morisita-Horn index, while repertoire diversity was measured with the Simpson index. TCRdb provides this immuneACCESS table in a form limited to in-frame rearrangements. Some clones are lacking; in checked studies, under half of them reflect an unresolved V gene, and why the rest are absent is not known. V and J calls and clone size are given by that table; D and trimming were obtained from the DNA. This sample has about 10,000 clones in its table, and around four fifths of those were observed once. Jointly, the top ten make up less than 20% of the sample.

The V and J genes are TRBV29-1 and TRBJ2-4, with a tentative D gene TRBD2 over 6 matching bases. The clonotype comes from an adult with Crohn's disease. Sequencing was performed on ileal tissue. The CDR3 region reads CSVERRGGKAKNIQYF. In nucleotide form, the sequence is TGCAGCGTTGAACGGAGGGGTGGAAAGGCCAAAAACATTCAGTACTTC.